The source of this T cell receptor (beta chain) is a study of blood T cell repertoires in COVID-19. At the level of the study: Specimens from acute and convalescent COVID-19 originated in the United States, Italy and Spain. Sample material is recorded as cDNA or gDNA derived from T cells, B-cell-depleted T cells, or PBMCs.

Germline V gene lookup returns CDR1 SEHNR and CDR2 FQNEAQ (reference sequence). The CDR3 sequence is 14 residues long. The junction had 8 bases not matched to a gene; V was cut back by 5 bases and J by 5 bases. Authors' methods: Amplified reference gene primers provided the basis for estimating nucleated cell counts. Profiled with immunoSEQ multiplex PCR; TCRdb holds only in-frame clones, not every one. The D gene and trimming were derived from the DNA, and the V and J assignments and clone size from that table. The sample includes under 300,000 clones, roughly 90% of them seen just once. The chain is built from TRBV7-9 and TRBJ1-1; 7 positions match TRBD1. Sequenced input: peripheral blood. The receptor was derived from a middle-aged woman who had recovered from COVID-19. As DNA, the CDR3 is TGTGCCAGCAGCAACAGACAGGGAGGAACTGAAGCTTTCTTT. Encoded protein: CASSNRQGGTEAFF.